This is a list of T cell receptor beta chains from one sample in a study of cytomegalovirus exposure and HLA in healthy donors. Using immunoSEQ multiplex PCR, the repertoire was profiled, and TCRdb retains in-frame clones only, with some absent. The sample lists 95,000 to 150,000 clones, roughly 80% occurring once. The sequenced sample consisted of PBMCs. All receptors come from a woman aged 40 to 49 in good health and CMV-seronegative. The CDR3 runs from the conserved cysteine through the conserved F or W.

v_gene	CDR3aa
TRBV7-8	CASSHNRDRPYF
TRBV19	CASSGWGQGAWQYF
TRBV7-6	CASSTQGINSPLHF
TRBV4-2	CASSPGQSIITEAFF
TRBV6-5	CASSYSRGPYEQYF
TRBV7-7	CASSRTLLSTDTQYF
TRBV25-1	CASSEEGRGYEQYF
TRBV5-1	CASSSDRGADTQYF
TRBV7-3	CASSLGQGHGELFF
TRBV5-1	CASSLLGSGSTEQYF
TRBV10-3	CATWTGEGYTF
TRBV6-5	CASRGQGSEQYF
TRBV11-2	CASSPEYSTYEQYF
TRBV7-6	CASSRRQGGSDTEAFF
TRBV25-1	CASSERGLVAEQYF
TRBV2	CASSEGWGGEAFF
TRBV7-3	CASSPGAGNSPLHF
TRBV18	CASSRAQGADQPQHF
TRBV7-8	CASSLDGLETQYF
TRBV4-2	CASSQDSSGAGNTIYF
TRBV19	CATLGDSYMNTEAFF
TRBV6-5	CASSRQGPNEKLFF
TRBV4-1	CASSQVPPAGDLYTDTQYF
TRBV6-5	CASTPPGRGNTEAFF
TRBV5-1	CASSPERGRNTEAFF
TRBV9	CASSVAGILNTEAFF
TRBV29-1	CSVEDSKGTGSVYGYTF
TRBV2	CASRALVGGNNEQFF
TRBV5-1	CASSWGQGYTEAFF
TRBV29-1	CSVHRENDGYTF
TRBV7-9	CASSRTLTGISTNEKLFF
TRBV6-5	CASSYARQGAYALHF
TRBV4-2	CASSHNLRSGTNGYTF
TRBV7-9	CASRRTGGDEQFF
TRBV7-2	CASSLSALRSTYNEQFF
TRBV13	CASSSKPGTSGYYTDTQYF
TRBV28	CASSLSVAPNFLGGNQPQHF
TRBV5-4	CASSSSPGQSLGANVLTF
TRBV18	CASSPREGEQYF
TRBV7-9	CASSSDRGIGSGQPQHF
TRBV4-1	CASSPSAYQETQYF
TRBV10-3	CAISEKMAGGQETQYF
TRBV6-6	CASSYYREGPYGYTF
TRBV7-8	CASSLDAAAGTGELFF
TRBV7-9	CASSFRTTHPSYEQYF
TRBV4-3	CASSQLDRGTEAFF
TRBV5-1	CASSAGQGAGQPQHF
TRBV6-5	CASSLGRGNQPQHF
TRBV7-2	CASNTGAGVTEAFF
TRBV5-5	CASSERDLRNIQYF
TRBV28	CASSSLGSQGGKLFF
TRBV28	CASSHLAPKLAGVYNEQFF